This TCR beta chain was sequenced during a study of T cell changes during pregnancy in multiple sclerosis. Per the germline V gene, CDR1 is SGHRS and CDR2 is YFSETQ. J was trimmed by 1 base and V by 4 bases; bases with no gene match: 9. The CDR3 extends over 16 amino acids. Data came from immunoSEQ multiplex PCR; TCRdb stores just in-frame clones and leaves some out. The repertoire includes 45,000 or so clones, about 95% of them detected once, and 0.89% sits in the top ten. The genes are TRBV5-1 and TRBJ2-3; the match to TRBD1 covers 7 bases. The starting material was peripheral blood, obtained in the second trimester of pregnancy. The source of this sequence is a female donor with multiple sclerosis, enrolled in a pregnancy study. The CDR3 loop is CASSTSDRWGTDTQYF. CDR3 DNA: TGCGCCAGCAGCACCTCGGACAGGTGGGGCACAGATACGCAGTATTTT.